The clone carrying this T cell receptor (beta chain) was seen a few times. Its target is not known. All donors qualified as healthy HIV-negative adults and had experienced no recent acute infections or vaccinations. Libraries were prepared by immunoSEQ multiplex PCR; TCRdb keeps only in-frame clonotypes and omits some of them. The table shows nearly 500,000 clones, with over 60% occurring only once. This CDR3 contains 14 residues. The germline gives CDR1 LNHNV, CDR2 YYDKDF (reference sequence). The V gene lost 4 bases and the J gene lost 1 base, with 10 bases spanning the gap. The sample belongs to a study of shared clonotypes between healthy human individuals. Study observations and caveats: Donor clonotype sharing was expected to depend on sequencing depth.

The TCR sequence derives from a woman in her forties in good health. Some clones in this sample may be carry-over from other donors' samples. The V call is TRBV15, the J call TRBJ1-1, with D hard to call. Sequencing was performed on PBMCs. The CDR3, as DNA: TGTGCCACCAGCACCGGACGGTCGAACACTGAAGCTTTCTTT. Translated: CATSTGRSNTEAFF.